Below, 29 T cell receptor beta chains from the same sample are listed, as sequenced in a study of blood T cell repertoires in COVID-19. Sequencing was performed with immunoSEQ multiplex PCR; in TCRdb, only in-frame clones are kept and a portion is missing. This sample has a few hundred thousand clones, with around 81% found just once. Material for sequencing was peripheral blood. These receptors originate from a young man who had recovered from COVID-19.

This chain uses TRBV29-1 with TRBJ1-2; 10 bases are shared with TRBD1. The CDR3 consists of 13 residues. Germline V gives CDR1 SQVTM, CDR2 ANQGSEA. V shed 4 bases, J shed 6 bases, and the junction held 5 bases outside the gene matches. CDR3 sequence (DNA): TGCAGCGTTGGGACAGGGGGTGGGGATGGCTACACCTTC. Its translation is CSVGTGGGDGYTF.

The CDR3 is CASIVRTGSSYEQYF. The CDR3, as DNA: TGTGCCAGCATAGTGAGGACAGGGAGTTCCTACGAGCAGTACTTC. The chain links TRBV6-5 to TRBJ2-7; TRBD1 matches 8 bases. J gave up 1 base and V 7 bases, and 9 bases lay outside the gene matches. Germline values: CDR1 MNHEY, CDR2 SVGAGI. The CDR3 runs to 15 residues.

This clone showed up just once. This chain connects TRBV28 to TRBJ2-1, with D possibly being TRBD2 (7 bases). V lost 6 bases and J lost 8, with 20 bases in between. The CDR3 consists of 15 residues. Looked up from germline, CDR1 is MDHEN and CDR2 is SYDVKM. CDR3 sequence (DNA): TGTGCCAGCAGCCGCGGACTAGGGGGGGAACATGAGCAGTTCTTC. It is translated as CASSRGLGGEHEQFF.

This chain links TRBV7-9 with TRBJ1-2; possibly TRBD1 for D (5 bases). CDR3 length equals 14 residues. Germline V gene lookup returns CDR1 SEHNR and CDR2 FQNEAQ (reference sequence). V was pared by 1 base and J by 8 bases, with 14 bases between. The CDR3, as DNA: TGTGCCAGCAGCTTAGAATCAGGGTTTGACGGCTACACCTTC. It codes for CASSLESGFDGYTF.

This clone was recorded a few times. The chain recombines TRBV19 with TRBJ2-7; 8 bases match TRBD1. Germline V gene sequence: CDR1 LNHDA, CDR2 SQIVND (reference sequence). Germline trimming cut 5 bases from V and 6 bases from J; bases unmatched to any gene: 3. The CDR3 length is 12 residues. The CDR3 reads CASSAQGGEQYF. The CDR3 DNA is TGTGCCAGTAGTGCACAGGGGGGCGAGCAGTACTTC.

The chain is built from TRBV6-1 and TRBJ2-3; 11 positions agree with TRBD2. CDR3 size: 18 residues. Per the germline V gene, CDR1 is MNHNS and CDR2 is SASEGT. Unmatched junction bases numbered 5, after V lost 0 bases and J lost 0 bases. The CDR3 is CASSEALLAGGSTDTQYF. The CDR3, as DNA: TGTGCCAGCAGTGAAGCGCTGCTAGCGGGGGGAAGCACAGATACGCAGTATTTT.

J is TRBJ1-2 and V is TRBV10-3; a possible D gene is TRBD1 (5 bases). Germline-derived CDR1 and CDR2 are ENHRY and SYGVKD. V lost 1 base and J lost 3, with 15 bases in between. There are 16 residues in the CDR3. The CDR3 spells CAISELGATRHYGYTF. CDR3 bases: TGTGCCATCAGTGAGTTAGGGGCCACGCGGCACTATGGCTACACCTTC.

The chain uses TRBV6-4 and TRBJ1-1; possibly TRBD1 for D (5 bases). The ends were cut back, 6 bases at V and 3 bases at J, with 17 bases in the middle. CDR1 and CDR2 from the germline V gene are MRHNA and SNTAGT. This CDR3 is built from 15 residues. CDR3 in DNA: TGTGCCAGCAGGCGGGGGTCCCTAGAGGACACTGAAGCTTTCTTT. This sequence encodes CASRRGSLEDTEAFF.

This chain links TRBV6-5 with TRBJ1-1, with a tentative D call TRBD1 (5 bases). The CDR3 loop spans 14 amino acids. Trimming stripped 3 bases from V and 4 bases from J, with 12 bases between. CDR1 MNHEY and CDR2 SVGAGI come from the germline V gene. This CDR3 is CASSYSGGTTEAFF. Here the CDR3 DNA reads TGTGCCAGCAGTTATTCCGGAGGGACCACTGAAGCTTTCTTT.

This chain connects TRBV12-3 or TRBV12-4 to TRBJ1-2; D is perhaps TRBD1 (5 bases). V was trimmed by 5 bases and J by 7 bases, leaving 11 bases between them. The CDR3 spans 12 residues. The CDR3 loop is CASSRGFSGYTF. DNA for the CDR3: TGTGCCAGCAGTAGGGGTTTCAGTGGCTACACCTTC.

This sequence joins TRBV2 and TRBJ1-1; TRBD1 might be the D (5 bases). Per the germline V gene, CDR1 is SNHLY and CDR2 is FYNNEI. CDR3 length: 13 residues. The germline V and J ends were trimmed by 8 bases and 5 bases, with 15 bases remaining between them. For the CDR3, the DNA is TGTGCCAGCTCCAGGGCGGGGGGAACTGAAGCTTTCTTT. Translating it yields CASSRAGGTEAFF.

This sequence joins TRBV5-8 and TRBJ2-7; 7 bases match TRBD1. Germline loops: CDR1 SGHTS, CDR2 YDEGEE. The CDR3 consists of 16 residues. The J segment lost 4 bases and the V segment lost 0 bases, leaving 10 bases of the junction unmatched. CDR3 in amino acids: CASSLGTGSWGYEQYF. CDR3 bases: TGTGCCAGCAGCTTGGGGACAGGATCCTGGGGATACGAGCAGTACTTC.

The CDR3 nucleotides read TGTGCCAGCAGCGGGCAGGCCAGGGGAAAAGGACTGTTTTTT. Translation gives CASSGQARGKGLFF. This chain connects TRBV9 to TRBJ1-4; a possible D gene is TRBD1 (6 bases). This CDR3 comprises 14 residues. Germline V gives CDR1 SGDLS, CDR2 YYNGEE. The V end lost 3 bases, the J end lost 13 bases, and 19 bases lay between the germline ends. The full variable domain, rest sourced from reference TRBV9 and TRBJ1-4, is DSGVTQTPKHLITATGQRVTLRCSPRSGDLSVYWYQQSLDQGLQFLIQYYNGEERAKGNILERFSAQQFPDLHSELNLSSLELGDSALYFCASSGQARGKGLFFGSGTQLSVL.

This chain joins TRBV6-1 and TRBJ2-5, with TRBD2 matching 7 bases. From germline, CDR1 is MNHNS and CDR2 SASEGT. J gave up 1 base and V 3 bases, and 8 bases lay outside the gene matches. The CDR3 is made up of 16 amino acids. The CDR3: CASSEMERGLQETQYF. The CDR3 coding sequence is TGTGCCAGCAGTGAGATGGAGCGGGGCCTCCAAGAGACCCAGTACTTC.

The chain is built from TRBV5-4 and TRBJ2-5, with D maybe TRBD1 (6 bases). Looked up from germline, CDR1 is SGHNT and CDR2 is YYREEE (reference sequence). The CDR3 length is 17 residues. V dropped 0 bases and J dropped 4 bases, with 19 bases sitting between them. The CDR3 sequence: CASSLGGDRMRGETQYF. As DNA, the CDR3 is TGTGCCAGCAGCTTGGGAGGCGACAGGATGCGAGGAGAGACCCAGTACTTC.

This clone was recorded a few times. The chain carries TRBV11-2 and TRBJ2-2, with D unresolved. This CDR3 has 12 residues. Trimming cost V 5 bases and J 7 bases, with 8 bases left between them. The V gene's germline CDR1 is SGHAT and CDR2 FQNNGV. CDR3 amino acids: CASSRYGGELFF. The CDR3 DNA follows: TGTGCCAGCAGCCGGTATGGCGGGGAGCTGTTTTTT. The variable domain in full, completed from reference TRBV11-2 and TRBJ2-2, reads EAGVAQSPRYKIIEKRQSVAFWCNPISGHATLYWYQQILGQGPKLLIQFQNNGVVDDSQLPKDRFSAERLKGVDSTLKIQPAKLEDSAVYLCASSRYGGELFFGEGSRLTVL.

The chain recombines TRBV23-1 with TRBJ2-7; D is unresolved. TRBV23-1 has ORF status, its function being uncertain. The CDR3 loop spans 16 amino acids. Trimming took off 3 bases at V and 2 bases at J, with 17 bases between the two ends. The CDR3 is CASSHPVAFVPYEQYV. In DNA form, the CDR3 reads TGCGCCAGCAGTCACCCCGTAGCATTTGTTCCCTACGAGCAGTACGTC.

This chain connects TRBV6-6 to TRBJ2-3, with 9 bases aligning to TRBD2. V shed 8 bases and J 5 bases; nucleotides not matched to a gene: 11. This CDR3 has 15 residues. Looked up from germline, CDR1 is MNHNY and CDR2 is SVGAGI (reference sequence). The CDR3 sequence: CASGFGGGARDTQYF. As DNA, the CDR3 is TGTGCCAGCGGGTTTGGCGGGGGGGCTAGAGATACGCAGTATTTT.

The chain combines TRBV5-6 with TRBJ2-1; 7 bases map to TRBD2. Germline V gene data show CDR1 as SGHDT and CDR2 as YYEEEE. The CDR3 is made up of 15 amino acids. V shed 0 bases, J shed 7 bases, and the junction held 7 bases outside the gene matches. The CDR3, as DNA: TGTGCCAGCAGCTTGGGTGGCGGGGGTTTGAATGAGCAGTTCTTC. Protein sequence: CASSLGGGGLNEQFF.

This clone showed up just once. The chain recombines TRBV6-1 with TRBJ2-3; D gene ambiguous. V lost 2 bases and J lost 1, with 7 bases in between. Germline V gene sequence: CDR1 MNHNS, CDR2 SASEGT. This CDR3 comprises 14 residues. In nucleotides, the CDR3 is TGTGCCAGCAGTGAAATGTCTGGCACAGATACGCAGTATTTT. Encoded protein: CASSEMSGTDTQYF.

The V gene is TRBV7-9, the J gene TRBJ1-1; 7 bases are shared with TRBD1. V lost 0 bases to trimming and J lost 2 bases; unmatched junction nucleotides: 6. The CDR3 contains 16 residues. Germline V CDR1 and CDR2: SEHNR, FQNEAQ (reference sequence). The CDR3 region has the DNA TGTGCCAGCAGCTTAGCGAAGGGGGCGGGAAACACTGAAGCTTTCTTT. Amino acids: CASSLAKGAGNTEAFF.

CDR3 nucleotides: TGCGCCAGCAGCCCGTTAAGCTCTAGGTTCATGAACACTGAAGCTTTCTTT. Translating gives CASSPLSSRFMNTEAFF. The rearrangement joins TRBV5-1 to TRBJ1-1; D is undetermined. Trimming pared 4 bases from V and 0 bases from J, leaving 19 bases between. Looked up from germline, CDR1 is SGHRS and CDR2 is YFSETQ. The CDR3 is 17 amino acids.

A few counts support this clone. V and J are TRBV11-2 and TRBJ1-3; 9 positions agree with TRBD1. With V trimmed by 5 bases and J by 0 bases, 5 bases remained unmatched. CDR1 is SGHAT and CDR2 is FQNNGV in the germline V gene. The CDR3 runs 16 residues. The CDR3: CASSAMTGGSGNTIYF. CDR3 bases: TGTGCCAGCAGCGCGATGACAGGGGGCTCTGGAAACACCATATATTTT.

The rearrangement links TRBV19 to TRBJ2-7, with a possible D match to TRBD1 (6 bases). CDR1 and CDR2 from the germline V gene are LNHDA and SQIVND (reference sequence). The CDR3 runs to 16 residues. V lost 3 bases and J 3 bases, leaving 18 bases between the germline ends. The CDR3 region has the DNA TGTGCCAGTAGTATGGGACATAAGGACAGAGGCTACGAGCAGTACTTC. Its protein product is CASSMGHKDRGYEQYF.

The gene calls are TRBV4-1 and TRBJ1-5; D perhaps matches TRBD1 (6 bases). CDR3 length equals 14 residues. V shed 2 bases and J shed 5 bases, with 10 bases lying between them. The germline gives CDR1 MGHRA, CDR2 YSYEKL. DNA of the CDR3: TGCGCCAGCAGCCAACAACAGGGAGATCAGCCCCAGCATTTT. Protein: CASSQQQGDQPQHF.

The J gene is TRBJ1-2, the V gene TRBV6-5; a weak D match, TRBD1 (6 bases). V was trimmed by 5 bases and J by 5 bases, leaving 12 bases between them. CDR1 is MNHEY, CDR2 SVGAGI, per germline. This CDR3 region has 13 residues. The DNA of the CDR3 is TGTGCCAGCAGTCCACAGGGAACTTATGGCTACACCTTC. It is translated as CASSPQGTYGYTF.

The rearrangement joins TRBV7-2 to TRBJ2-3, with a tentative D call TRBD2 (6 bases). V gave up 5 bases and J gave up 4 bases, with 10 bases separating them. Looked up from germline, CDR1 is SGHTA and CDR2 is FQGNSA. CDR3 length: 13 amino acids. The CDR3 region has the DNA TGTGCCAGCAGCAAACTAGCATCAGATACGCAGTATTTT. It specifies CASSKLASDTQYF.

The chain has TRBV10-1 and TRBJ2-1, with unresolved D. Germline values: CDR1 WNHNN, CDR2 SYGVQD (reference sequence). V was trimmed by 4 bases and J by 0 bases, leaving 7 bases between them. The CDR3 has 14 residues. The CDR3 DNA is TGCGCCAGCAGTGGCCGGAGCTCCTACAATGAGCAGTTCTTC. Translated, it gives CASSGRSSYNEQFF.

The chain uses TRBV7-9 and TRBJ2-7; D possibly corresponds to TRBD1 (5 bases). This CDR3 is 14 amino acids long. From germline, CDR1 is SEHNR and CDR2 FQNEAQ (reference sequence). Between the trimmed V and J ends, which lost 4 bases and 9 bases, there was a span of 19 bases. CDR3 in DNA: TGTGCCAGCAGCTCCGACTTGACAGATTCCGGGCAGTACTTC. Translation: CASSSDLTDSGQYF.